Here is one TCR beta chain with its context. This sample is part of a study of T cell changes during pregnancy in multiple sclerosis. The germline CDR1 and CDR2 sequences are SGHTA and FQGNSA. There are 15 residues in the CDR3. V was clipped by 1 base and J by 2 bases, with 9 bases between them. Generated by immunoSEQ multiplex PCR, the TCRdb table keeps only in-frame clones and is missing some. Of about 20,000 clones in the sample, 70% to 90% are singletons; the top ten hold 20%. The rearrangement joins TRBV7-2 to TRBJ2-1, with D maybe TRBD2 (6 bases). The material sequenced was CD8+ T cells from peripheral blood mononuclear cells, taken after pregnancy. The TCR comes from a female donor in good health, enrolled as a control in a pregnancy study. Written as DNA, the CDR3 is TGTGCCAGCAGCTTAGAGTGGGAGGCCTACAATGAGCAGTTCTTC. As protein: CASSLEWEAYNEQFF.